The 10 T cell receptor beta chains in this list originate from one sample, sequenced in a study of T cell changes during pregnancy in multiple sclerosis. Assay used: immunoSEQ multiplex PCR; TCRdb lists only in-frame clones, some missing. Here the sample spans some 47,000 clones, 96% being singletons. The specimen comprised peripheral blood, sampled in the second trimester of pregnancy. The receptors come from a female donor with multiple sclerosis, enrolled in a pregnancy study.

The chain links TRBV5-1 to TRBJ2-1, with 9 bases lining up with TRBD2. Germline loops: CDR1 SGHRS, CDR2 YFSETQ. CDR3 length: 18 residues. V lost 0 bases, J lost 10 bases, and 17 bases stayed unmatched. CDR3 in amino acids: CASSLDRSAGGPLSEQFF. In nucleotides, the CDR3 is TGCGCCAGCAGCTTGGATCGGTCTGCGGGGGGGCCTTTATCGGAGCAGTTCTTC.

The V gene is TRBV2, the J gene TRBJ2-5; 10 bases fit TRBD1. Germline V CDR1 and CDR2: SNHLY, FYNNEI. This CDR3 comprises 14 residues. Trimming removed 10 bases from V and 4 bases from J; junction bases left unmatched: 9. The CDR3 is CATARDRGAETQYF. The CDR3 nucleotides read TGTGCCACAGCCCGGGACAGGGGAGCAGAGACCCAGTACTTC.

The chain uses TRBV5-1 and TRBJ2-2, with D unclear. CDR3 size: 14 residues. Germline V gives CDR1 SGHRS, CDR2 YFSETQ. Deletions cut 0 bases from V and 2 bases from J, with 5 bases between. CDR3: CASSLGPNTGELFF. The CDR3 nucleotides read TGCGCCAGCAGCTTGGGGCCTAACACCGGGGAGCTGTTTTTT.

This clone has a single count. This chain uses TRBV19 with TRBJ2-7; no clear D. The CDR3 totals 15 residues. Germline values: CDR1 LNHDA, CDR2 SQIVND (reference sequence). V dropped 3 bases and J dropped 0 bases, with 12 bases sitting between them. CDR3 bases: TGTGCCAGTAGTATTAATACTCCTAGCTCCTACGAGCAGTACTTC. Translation gives CASSINTPSSYEQYF. The full variable domain, with the rest looked up from reference TRBV19 and TRBJ2-7, is DGGITQSPKYLFRKEGQNVTLSCEQNLNHDAMYWYRQDPGQGLRLIYYSQIVNDFQKGDIAEGYSVSREKKESFPLTVTSAQKNPTAFYLCASSINTPSSYEQYFGPGTRLTVT.

This clone was picked up one time. The chain employs TRBV20-1 and TRBJ2-1; no clear D gene. Trimming removed 3 bases at V and 6 bases at J, with 6 bases between. Germline V lookup: CDR1 DFQATT, CDR2 SNEGSKA (reference sequence). The length of the CDR3 is 11 residues. In DNA form, the CDR3 reads TGCAGTGCTAGGGCCGTCAATGAGCAGTTCTTC. Its translation: CSARAVNEQFF.

The chain links TRBV6-5 to TRBJ1-1, with 9 bases fitting TRBD1. CDR3 length equals 13 residues. Germline V lookup: CDR1 MNHEY, CDR2 SVGAGI. V gave up 2 bases and J gave up 5 bases; unmatched junction bases: 0. The CDR3 DNA is TGTGCCAGCAGTTACGGGACAGGGACTGAAGCTTTCTTT. Amino acids: CASSYGTGTEAFF.

The chain links TRBV11-2 to TRBJ2-3, with 7 bases fitting TRBD2. J lost 2 bases, V lost 5 bases, and 4 bases had no gene match. Germline CDR1 reads SGHAT; CDR2 reads FQNNGV. This CDR3 has 14 amino acids. DNA for the CDR3: TGTGCCAGCAGCCTAGGGACTATCACAGATACGCAGTATTTT. Protein sequence: CASSLGTITDTQYF.

The chain employs TRBV11-1 and TRBJ1-2; 11 nucleotides line up with TRBD1. This CDR3 is built from 15 residues. The ends lost 5 bases at V and 8 bases at J; junction bases unmatched: 10. From germline, CDR1 is SGHAT and CDR2 FQDESV (reference sequence). CDR3 nucleotides: TGTGCCAGCAGCCACAGCCGGGACAGGGGGTACGGCTACACCTTC. Translated: CASSHSRDRGYGYTF.

This chain joins TRBV19 and TRBJ2-3, with 14 nucleotides matching TRBD2. CDR1 LNHDA and CDR2 SQIVND come from the germline V gene (reference sequence). There are 19 residues in the CDR3. Germline trimming cut 2 bases from V and 2 bases from J; bases unmatched to any gene: 9. The CDR3 loop is CASSIPPGLAGEYTDTQYF. CDR3 nucleotide sequence: TGTGCCAGTAGTATACCCCCGGGACTAGCGGGAGAGTACACAGATACGCAGTATTTT.

V gene TRBV25-1 combines with J gene TRBJ2-6; 9 bases fit TRBD1. V was pared by 3 bases and J by 3 bases, with 6 bases of the junction left unmatched. Germline V CDR1 and CDR2: MGHDK, SYGVNS. This CDR3 spans 17 amino acids. The DNA of the CDR3 is TGTGCCAGCAGTGAGGAGTACAGGGGGCGTGGGGCCAACGTCCTGACTTTC. Its protein product is CASSEEYRGRGANVLTF. Looking up the rest from reference TRBV25-1 and TRBJ2-6 gives the full variable domain: EADIYQTPRYLVIGTGKKITLECSQTMGHDKMYWYQQDPGMELHLIHYSYGVNSTEKGDLSSESTVSRIRTEHFPLTLESARPSHTSQYLCASSEEYRGRGANVLTFGAGSRLTVL.